This T cell receptor (beta chain) was retrieved from a study of cytomegalovirus exposure and HLA in healthy donors. Study-wide context: Within the Caucasian-associated ancestry cluster were around 81% of the approximately 400 genotyped donors.

Trimming removed 4 bases at V and 1 base at J, with 12 bases between. The CDR3 extends over 15 amino acids. Per the germline V gene, CDR1 is SGHRS and CDR2 is YFSETQ. This clone was seen more than once but under ten times. PCR employed 60 Vbeta and 13 Jbeta primers. How the authors handled the data: Unique TCR beta chains totaled roughly 79 million in a later count, with roughly 11 million of them shared. Sequenced by immunoSEQ multiplex PCR; TCRdb stores in-frame clones only, minus some. V and J calls plus clone size are reproduced from that table; the DNA served to infer D and trimming. The data show 150,000 to 200,000 clones, about 76% seen once.

The sequence derives from a woman aged 45-65 years in good health and CMV-seronegative. The chain has TRBV5-1 and TRBJ1-5; no reliable D call. Sequencing used PBMCs. In DNA form, the CDR3 reads TGCGCCAGCAGCCCATCCCCCCCCAGCAATCAGCCCCAGCATTTT. Its translation is CASSPSPPSNQPQHF.